The next 12 T cell receptor beta chains were all read from a single sample in a study of T cell repertoires in cytomegalovirus infection. Their target antigens are unknown. MiXCR, applied by TCRdb to the reads, yields one record per CDR3 protein. The top ten clones hold 30% to 40% of a sample with more than 90,000 distinct CDR3 sequences, 9.5% to 13% of them seen once. Sequencing used PBMCs, sequenced either directly or after in vitro stimulation (not recorded which). Receptor source: a human donor in good health (CMV status not recorded). Some clones in this sample may be carry-over from other donors' samples.

This clonotype was detected only once. The rearrangement links TRBV24-1 to TRBJ1-2; 7 bases match TRBD1. Looked up from germline, CDR1 is KGHDR and CDR2 is SFDVKD. CDR3 length equals 15 residues. Trimming at V came to 3 bases and at J to 6 bases, leaving 9 bases not matched to a gene. The CDR3 spells CATSDPGQQLDGYTF. CDR3 in DNA: TGTGCCACCAGTGATCCGGGACAGCAACTTGATGGCTACACCTTC.

CDR3 residues: CASKPSGGGNGYTF. As DNA, the CDR3 is TGTGCCAGCAAACCCTCAGGGGGGGGGAATGGCTACACCTTC. The rearrangement uses TRBV12-3 or TRBV12-4 and TRBJ1-2; TRBD1 agrees at 7 bases. The J segment lost 6 bases and the V segment lost 7 bases, leaving 11 bases of the junction unmatched. The CDR3 runs to 14 residues.

The sample holds a few counts of this clonotype. J is TRBJ2-3 and V is TRBV15; possibly TRBD2 for D (5 bases). Trimming left V 0 bases short and J 3 bases short, with 19 bases between. The CDR3 covers 18 residues. The germline gives CDR1 LNHNV, CDR2 YYDKDF (reference sequence). The CDR3 sequence: CATSRDVGPLAVTDTQYF. The CDR3 DNA is TGTGCCACCAGCAGAGATGTTGGTCCGCTAGCCGTAACAGATACGCAGTATTTT.

This clonotype was found many times. The gene calls are TRBV7-2 and TRBJ1-3; D is uncertain. The length of the CDR3 is 13 residues. The V end was cut by 5 bases, the J end by 4 bases, with 9 bases between. CDR1 is SGHTA, CDR2 FQGNSA, per germline. The chain's CDR3 is CASSLLTGNTIYF. Written as DNA, the CDR3 is TGTGCCAGCAGCCTACTAACCGGAAACACCATATATTTT.

V and J are TRBV5-6 and TRBJ1-5; tentatively, D is TRBD1 (5 bases). The germline V gene encodes CDR1 SGHDT and CDR2 YYEEEE. The V gene lost 1 base and the J gene lost 3 bases, with 11 bases spanning the gap. CDR3 length: 15 amino acids. DNA for the CDR3: TGTGCCAGCAGCTTGCGTCAGGGCCTCAATCAGCCCCAGCATTTT. This translates into CASSLRQGLNQPQHF.

The chain employs TRBV4-3 and TRBJ2-1; weak D call: TRBD1 (5 bases). The germline V gene has CDR1 LGHNA and CDR2 YSLEER. The CDR3 consists of 17 residues. Trimming removed 0 bases at V and 2 bases at J, with 14 bases between. The CDR3 loop is CASSQDSGRVPYNEQFF. The CDR3 nucleotides read TGCGCCAGCAGCCAAGATTCCGGCAGGGTCCCCTACAATGAGCAGTTCTTC.

V usage is TRBV7-8 and J usage is TRBJ2-7; 7 bases line up with TRBD1. Germline-derived CDR1 and CDR2 are SGHVS and FQNEAQ. This CDR3 has 13 residues. V was pared by 4 bases and J by 1 base, with 1 base of the junction left unmatched. The CDR3 loop reads CASSSGQSYEQYV. In DNA form, the CDR3 reads TGTGCCAGCAGCTCGGGACAGTCCTACGAGCAGTACGTC.

In this sample, this clonotype turned up many times. The chain carries TRBV7-2 and TRBJ2-1, with D maybe TRBD2 (6 bases). V was clipped by 2 bases and J by 9 bases, with 11 bases between them. Germline values: CDR1 SGHTA, CDR2 FQGNSA. The CDR3 is made up of 13 amino acids. The CDR3 loop is CASSLNLASEQFF. The CDR3, as DNA: TGTGCCAGCAGCTTAAACCTAGCGAGTGAGCAGTTCTTC.

This clonotype has more than one count but fewer than ten. This sequence joins TRBV20-1 and TRBJ1-1, with D unclear. The CDR3 has 12 residues. V gave up 3 bases and J gave up 0 bases, with 5 bases separating them. Germline V CDR1 and CDR2: DFQATT, SNEGSKA (reference sequence). CDR3 amino acids: CSARSLNTEAFF. The CDR3 DNA sequence: TGCAGTGCTAGGAGTTTGAACACTGAAGCTTTCTTT.

This clonotype was seen many times. This sequence joins TRBV7-9 and TRBJ2-3; the D gene is possibly TRBD2 (5 bases). The germline V gene has CDR1 SEHNR and CDR2 FQNEAQ (reference sequence). Trimming took 5 bases from V and 0 from J, leaving 9 bases between them. This CDR3 has 14 amino acids. The CDR3 here is CASSRDSSTDTQYF. The DNA for the CDR3 is TGTGCCAGCAGCCGGGATTCTAGCACAGATACGCAGTATTTT.

This chain links TRBV28 with TRBJ1-5; tentative D call: TRBD1 (6 bases). CDR3 length: 17 residues. V shed 3 bases and J shed 3 bases, with 18 bases lying between them. The V gene's germline CDR1 is MDHEN and CDR2 SYDVKM. CDR3 protein: CASSFGGAGGSNQPQHF. The CDR3 bases are TGTGCCAGCAGTTTCGGGGGGGCCGGGGGGTCCAATCAGCCCCAGCATTTT.

V gene TRBV20-1 combines with J gene TRBJ2-1; D unresolved. Germline assignment: CDR1 DFQATT and CDR2 SNEGSKA (reference sequence). CDR3 length equals 15 residues. Trimming removed 2 bases from V and 4 bases from J, with 15 bases in between. The CDR3 sequence is CSARSPRGVYNEQFF. The CDR3 nucleotides are TGCAGTGCTAGATCGCCTCGTGGAGTTTACAATGAGCAGTTCTTC.